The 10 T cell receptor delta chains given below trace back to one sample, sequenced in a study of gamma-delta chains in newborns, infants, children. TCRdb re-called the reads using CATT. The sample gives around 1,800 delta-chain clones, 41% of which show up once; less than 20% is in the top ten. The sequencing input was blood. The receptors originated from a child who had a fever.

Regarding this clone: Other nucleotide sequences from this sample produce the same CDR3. In DNA form, the CDR3 reads TGTGCCTGTGACACCGTTGGGATAGCTTTGACAGCACAACTCTTCTTT. It specifies CACDTVGIALTAQLFF. J is TRDJ2 and V is TRDV2, with a tentative D call TRDD3 (6 bases). Trimming cost V 0 bases and J 0 bases, with 10 bases left between them. Germline CDR1 reads GEAIGNYY; CDR2 reads EKD. This CDR3 comprises 16 residues.

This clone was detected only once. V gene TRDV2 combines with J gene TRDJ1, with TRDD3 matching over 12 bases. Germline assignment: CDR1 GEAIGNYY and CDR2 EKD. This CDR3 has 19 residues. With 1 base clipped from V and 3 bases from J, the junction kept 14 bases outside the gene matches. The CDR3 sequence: CACDTNTGGYFLLPDKLIF. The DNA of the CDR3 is TGTGCCTGTGACACGAATACTGGGGGATACTTCCTTCTACCCGATAAACTCATCTTT.

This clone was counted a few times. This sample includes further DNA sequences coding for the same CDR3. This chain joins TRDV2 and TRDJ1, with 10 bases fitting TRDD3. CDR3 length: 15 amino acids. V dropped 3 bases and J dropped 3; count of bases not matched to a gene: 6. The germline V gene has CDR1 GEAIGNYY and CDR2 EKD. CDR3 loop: CACDLLGDTSDKLIF. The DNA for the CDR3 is TGTGCCTGTGACTTATTGGGGGATACCTCCGATAAACTCATCTTT.

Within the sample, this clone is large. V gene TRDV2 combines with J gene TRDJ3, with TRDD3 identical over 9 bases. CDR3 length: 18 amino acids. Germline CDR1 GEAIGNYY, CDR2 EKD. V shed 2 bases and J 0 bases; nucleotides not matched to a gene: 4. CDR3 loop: CACDILGESSWDTRQMFF. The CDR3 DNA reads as TGTGCCTGTGACATACTGGGGGAGAGCTCCTGGGACACCCGACAGATGTTTTTC.

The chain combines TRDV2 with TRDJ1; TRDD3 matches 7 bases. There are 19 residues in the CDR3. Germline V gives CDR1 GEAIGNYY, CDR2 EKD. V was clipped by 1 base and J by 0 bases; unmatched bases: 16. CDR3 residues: CACDTLSGGRTPYTDKLIF. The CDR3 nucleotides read TGTGCCTGTGACACTCTCTCTGGGGGGCGAACCCCGTACACCGATAAACTCATCTTT.

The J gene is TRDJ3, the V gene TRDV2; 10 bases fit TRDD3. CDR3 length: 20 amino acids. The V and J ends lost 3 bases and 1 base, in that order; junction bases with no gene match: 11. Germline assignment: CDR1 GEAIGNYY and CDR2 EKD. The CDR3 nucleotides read TGTGCCTGTGACCGACCGGGGGATACGGGTGGATCCTGGGACACCCGACAGATGTTTTTC. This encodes CACDRPGDTGGSWDTRQMFF.

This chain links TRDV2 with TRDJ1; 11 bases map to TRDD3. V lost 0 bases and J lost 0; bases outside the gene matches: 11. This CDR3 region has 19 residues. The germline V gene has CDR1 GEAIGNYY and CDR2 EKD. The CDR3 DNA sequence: TGTGCCTGTGACACCGTAGGTGGACTGGGGGATAGGGACACCGATAAACTCATCTTT. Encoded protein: CACDTVGGLGDRDTDKLIF.

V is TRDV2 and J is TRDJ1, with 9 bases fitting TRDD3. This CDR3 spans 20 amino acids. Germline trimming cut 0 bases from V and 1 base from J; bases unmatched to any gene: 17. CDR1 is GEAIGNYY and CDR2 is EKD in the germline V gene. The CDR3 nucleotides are TGTGCCTGTGACACCGTGGGGTATCTGGGGGATCTGGGGAGCACCGATAAACTCATCTTT. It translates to CACDTVGYLGDLGSTDKLIF.

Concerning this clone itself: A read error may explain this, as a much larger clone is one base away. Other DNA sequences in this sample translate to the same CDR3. The CDR3 DNA sequence: TGTGCTCCAACATTCTGGGGATCCTACACCGATAAGCTCATCTTT. Translated, it gives CAPTFWGSYTDKLIF. The genes are TRDV3 and TRDJ1; either TRDD2 or TRDD3 may supply D (6 bases each). The CDR3 has 15 amino acids. CDR1 TVYSNPD and CDR2 GDNSRS come from the germline V gene (reference sequence). Looking up the rest from reference TRDV3 and TRDJ1 gives the full variable domain: CDKVTQSSPDQTVASGSEVVLLCTYDTVYSNPDLFWYRIRPDYSFQFVFYGDNSRSEGADFTQGRFSVKHILTQKAFHLVISPVRTEDSATYYCAPTFWGSYTDKLIFGKGTRVTVEP.

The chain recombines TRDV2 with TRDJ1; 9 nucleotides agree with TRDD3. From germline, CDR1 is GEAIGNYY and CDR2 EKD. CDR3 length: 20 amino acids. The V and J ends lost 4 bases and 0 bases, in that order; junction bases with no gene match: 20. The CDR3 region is CACDGLSPLLGDINTDKLIF. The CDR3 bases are TGTGCCTGTGATGGGCTTTCCCCCCTACTGGGGGACATAAACACCGATAAACTCATCTTT.